This T cell receptor beta chain was retrieved from a study of technical replicates of blood from a handful of donors. Repertoires were generated with immunoSEQ multiplex PCR, while TCRdb's copy carries only in-frame clones and drops some. The sample contains about 100,000 clones, approximately 94% of which appear only once. This CDR3 is built from 15 residues. The ends lost 4 bases at V and 5 bases at J; junction bases unmatched: 9. In germline, CDR1 is SQVTM, CDR2 ANQGSEA. The TCR comes from a human donor in good health. The chain is built from TRBV29-1 and TRBJ1-5; 9 nucleotides line up with TRBD1. Specimen: T cells isolated from PBMCs. CDR3 in DNA: TGCAGCGTTGTATCGGGACAGGGCCCCCATCAGCCCCAGCATTTT. Its protein product is CSVVSGQGPHQPQHF. Full variable domain (remainder filled in from reference TRBV29-1 and TRBJ1-5): SAVISQKPSRDICQRGTSLTIQCQVDSQVTMMFWYRQQPGQSLTLIATANQGSEATYESGFVIDKFPISRPNLTFSTLTVSNMSPEDSSIYLCSVVSGQGPHQPQHFGDGTRLSIL.